Below, one T cell receptor beta chain is given with its context. Sequencing used immunoSEQ multiplex PCR; TCRdb keeps in-frame clones, though not all of them. This sample carries 90,000 to 150,000 clones, 70% to 90% of them seen once, and the ten largest clones take 3.5%. These data originate in a study of T cell responses to AZD1222 COVID-19 vaccine. Source: peripheral blood, taken 28 days after the second AZD1222 dose. The clonotype originates from an adult who received the AZD1222 COVID-19 vaccine.

CDR3 sequence (DNA): TGCGCCAGCAGCCAGCCAGGGGGCTTCGCCGAGCAGTACTTC. This encodes CASSQPGGFAEQYF. The chain uses TRBV4-1 and TRBJ2-7, with 8 bases identical to TRBD1. The J segment lost 6 bases and the V segment lost 3 bases, leaving 7 bases of the junction unmatched. This CDR3 has 14 residues. The germline V gene has CDR1 MGHRA and CDR2 YSYEKL.